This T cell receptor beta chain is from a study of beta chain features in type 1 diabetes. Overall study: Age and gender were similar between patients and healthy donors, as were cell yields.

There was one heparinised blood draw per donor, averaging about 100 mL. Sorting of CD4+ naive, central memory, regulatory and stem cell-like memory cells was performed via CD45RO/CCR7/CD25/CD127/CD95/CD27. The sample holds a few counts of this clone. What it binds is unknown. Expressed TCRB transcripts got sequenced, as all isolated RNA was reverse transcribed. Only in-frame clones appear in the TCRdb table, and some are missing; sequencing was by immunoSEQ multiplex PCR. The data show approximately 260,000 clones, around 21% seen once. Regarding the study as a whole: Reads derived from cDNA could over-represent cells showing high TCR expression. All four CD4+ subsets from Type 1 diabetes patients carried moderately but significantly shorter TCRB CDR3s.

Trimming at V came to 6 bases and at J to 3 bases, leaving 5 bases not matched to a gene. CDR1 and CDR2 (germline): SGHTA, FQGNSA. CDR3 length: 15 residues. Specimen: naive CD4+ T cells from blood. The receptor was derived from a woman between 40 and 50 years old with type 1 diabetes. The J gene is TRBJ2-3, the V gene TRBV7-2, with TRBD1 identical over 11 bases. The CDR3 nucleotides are TGTGCCAGCAGGGTGGGACAGGGGGTGACAGATACGCAGTATTTT. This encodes CASRVGQGVTDTQYF. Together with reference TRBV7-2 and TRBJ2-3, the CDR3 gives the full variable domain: GAGVSQSPSNKVTEKGKDVELRCDPISGHTALYWYRQSLGQGLEFLIYFQGNSAPDKSGLPSDRFSAERTGGSVSTLTIQRTQQEDSAVYLCASRVGQGVTDTQYFGPGTRLTVL.